This is a list of T cell receptor beta chains from one sample in a study of early T cells in non-severe SARS-CoV-2 infection. From the 5' RACE reads, TCRdb called clonotypes with MiXCR, one entry per CDR3 protein. The sample holds 75,000 or so distinct CDR3 sequences, 13% to 15% seen once. The specimen was whole blood. The receptor set was obtained from an adult who was a healthcare worker with PCR-confirmed SARS-CoV-2 infection or an uninfected control (not recorded which). The CDR3 runs from the conserved cysteine through the conserved F or W. Fields, in order: CDR3 protein, CDR3 DNA, clone size, J gene, D gene, V gene. D genes are given only for firm matches. Some rows have no size entry. The others give once, few or many, or a class for an expanded clone.

CASSARDYEQYF,TGTGCCAGCAGCGCCCGAGACTACGAGCAGTACTTC,many,TRBJ2-7,-,TRBV7-9
CASSPLLDEQYF,TGTGCCAGCAGTCCCCTCCTTGACGAGCAGTACTTC,few,TRBJ2-7,-,TRBV28
CSAIKGANEQFF,TGCAGTGCTATAAAGGGGGCCAATGAGCAGTTCTTC,many,TRBJ2-1,TRBD1,TRBV20-1
CAISESTRQSSYGYTF,TGTGCCATCAGTGAGTCCACGCGTCAAAGTAGCTATGGCTACACCTTC,many,TRBJ1-2,-,TRBV10-3
CASSQGTSDAETQYF,TGTGCCAGCAGCCAAGGGACTAGCGACGCAGAGACCCAGTACTTC,many,TRBJ2-5,TRBD2,TRBV11-2
CASSETGAYEQFF,TGTGCCAGTAGTGAGACGGGTGCCTATGAGCAGTTCTTC,-,TRBJ2-1,-,TRBV19
CASRTDNGNTEAFF,TGCGCCAGCAGAACGGACAATGGGAACACTGAAGCTTTCTTT,many,TRBJ1-1,-,TRBV5-1
CASSEDHSTDTQYF,TGCGCCAGCAGTGAGGATCATAGCACAGATACGCAGTATTTT,-,TRBJ2-3,-,TRBV5-1
CASSSPSSYNEQFF,TGTGCCAGCTCATCGCCGAGCTCCTACAATGAGCAGTTCTTC,few,TRBJ2-1,-,TRBV13
CASSSSWANEADTQYF,TGTGCCAGCAGCTCTTCCTGGGCTAATGAGGCAGATACGCAGTATTTT,-,TRBJ2-3,-,TRBV7-3
CASSGPDNEQFF,TGTGCCAGCAGTGGCCCGGACAATGAGCAGTTCTTC,many,TRBJ2-1,-,TRBV6-4
CASSQDRNTDTQYF,TGCGCCAGCAGCCAGGACCGTAACACAGATACGCAGTATTTT,few,TRBJ2-3,-,TRBV4-3
CASSQGVETQYF,TGTGCCAGCAGTCAGGGCGTAGAGACCCAGTACTTC,few,TRBJ2-5,-,TRBV12-3/TRBV12-4
CASSYIPETQYF,TGTGCCAGCAGCTACATTCCGGAGACCCAGTACTTC,few,TRBJ2-5,-,TRBV7-9
CASSLGRQRQETQYF,TGTGCCAGCAGCTTGGGCCGACAGAGACAAGAGACCCAGTACTTC,-,TRBJ2-5,-,TRBV5-4
CAITPTPGFEQYF,TGTGCCATCACGCCTACCCCAGGGTTTGAGCAGTACTTC,few,TRBJ2-7,-,TRBV10-3
CSASRDRGPFVNEQFF,TGCAGTGCTAGCCGGGACAGGGGGCCCTTTGTCAATGAGCAGTTCTTC,-,TRBJ2-1,TRBD1,TRBV20-1
CSAGTLLDTQYF,TGCAGCGCCGGGACTCTGCTAGATACGCAGTATTTT,-,TRBJ2-3,-,TRBV29-1
CASSPTQGGGTYEQYF,TGTGCCAGCTCTCCAACTCAGGGTGGAGGGACCTACGAGCAGTACTTC,few,TRBJ2-7,-,TRBV18
CASGASSYNSPLHF,TGTGCCAGCGGGGCCAGCTCCTATAATTCACCCCTCCACTTT,-,TRBJ1-6,-,TRBV27
CASSSQGGNSPLHF,TGTGCCAGCAGCTCGCAGGGGGGTAATTCACCCCTCCACTTT,-,TRBJ1-6,TRBD1,TRBV7-2
CASSLRRDEAFF,TGTGCCAGCAGCCTCCGACGTGATGAAGCTTTCTTT,many,TRBJ1-1,-,TRBV3-1
CSAEQGLNTEAFF,TGCAGTGCTGAACAGGGGTTGAACACTGAAGCTTTCTTT,few,TRBJ1-1,TRBD1,TRBV20-1
CASSPLRVGEKLFF,TGTGCCAGTAGCCCACTTAGGGTGGGAGAAAAACTGTTTTTT,-,TRBJ1-4,-,TRBV19
CASSLDSEDSDTQYF,TGCGCCAGCAGCTTGGACAGTGAAGATTCAGATACGCAGTATTTT,few,TRBJ2-3,-,TRBV5-1
CASSYRSATSGNTIYF,TGTGCCAGCAGTTACCGTTCGGCCACCTCCGGAAACACCATATATTTT,once,TRBJ1-3,-,TRBV6-5
CAWEPGATEAFF,TGTGCCTGGGAACCGGGTGCAACCGAAGCTTTCTTT,-,TRBJ1-1,-,TRBV30
CAISDPTDTQYF,TGTGCCATCAGTGACCCTACAGATACGCAGTATTTT,-,TRBJ2-3,-,TRBV10-3
CASSPGLSNQPQHF,TGTGCCAGCAGTCCGGGGTTGTCTAATCAGCCCCAGCATTTT,-,TRBJ1-5,-,TRBV12-3/TRBV12-4
CASSFRAGVDEAFF,TGTGCCAGCAGTTTTAGGGCAGGAGTCGATGAAGCTTTCTTT,-,TRBJ1-1,-,TRBV12-3/TRBV12-4
CSARGGFNSPLHF,TGCAGTGCTAGAGGGGGGTTTAATTCACCCCTCCACTTT,-,TRBJ1-6,-,TRBV20-1
CASSSGLGIQETQYF,TGTGCCAGCAGCTCAGGACTGGGGATCCAAGAGACCCAGTACTTC,few,TRBJ2-5,-,TRBV11-2
CASSYSRGPYEQYF,TGTGCCAGCAGTTACTCGAGGGGTCCCTACGAGCAGTACTTC,few,TRBJ2-7,-,TRBV6-2/TRBV6-3
CASSPDSLTDTQYF,TGTGCCAGCAGCCCTGACAGCCTCACAGATACGCAGTATTTT,many,TRBJ2-3,-,TRBV7-7
CSVGSRNSYEQYF,TGCAGCGTTGGCTCCAGGAACTCCTACGAGCAGTACTTC,few,TRBJ2-7,-,TRBV29-1
CASGTGHSPLHF,TGTGCCAGCGGGACCGGCCATTCACCCCTCCACTTT,-,TRBJ1-6,-,TRBV9
CASSGDSLYGYTF,TGTGCCAGCAGTGGGGACAGCCTCTATGGCTACACCTTC,many,TRBJ1-2,TRBD1,TRBV6-5
CASSESERRNEQFF,TGTGCCAGCAGTGAATCGGAGCGTAGGAATGAGCAGTTCTTC,medium-sized,TRBJ2-1,-,TRBV6-4
CASSLERGAGDTQYF,TGCGCCAGCAGCTTGGAGCGGGGGGCCGGAGATACGCAGTATTTT,few,TRBJ2-3,TRBD2,TRBV5-1
CASSLDRGKAFF,TGCGCCAGCAGCCTGGACCGCGGTAAGGCTTTCTTT,few,TRBJ1-1,-,TRBV5-1
CATQLVQSAGELFF,TGCGCCACCCAGCTCGTCCAGTCGGCCGGGGAGCTGTTTTTT,-,TRBJ2-2,-,TRBV5-1
CASRATGGRGEKLFF,TGTGCCAGCAGGGCCACAGGGGGAAGGGGTGAAAAACTGTTTTTT,few,TRBJ1-4,TRBD1,TRBV12-3/TRBV12-4
CSASQMGLYNEQFF,TGCAGTGCTAGTCAAATGGGGTTGTACAATGAGCAGTTCTTC,-,TRBJ2-1,-,TRBV20-1
CSAAGGGTDTQYF,TGCAGCGCTGCCGGTGGAGGCACAGATACGCAGTATTTT,many,TRBJ2-3,-,TRBV29-1
CASSLRTGPPYEQYF,TGTGCCAGCAGCTTAAGGACAGGGCCACCCTACGAGCAGTACTTC,few,TRBJ2-7,TRBD1,TRBV11-1
CASRRETQYF,TGTGCCAGCAGGAGAGAGACCCAGTACTTC,few,TRBJ2-5,-,TRBV6-6